This T cell receptor beta chain emerged from a study of blood T cell repertoires in COVID-19. Study-wide background: The origin of the acute and convalescent COVID-19 samples was the United States, Italy and Spain.

With V trimmed by 6 bases and J by 5 bases, 6 bases remained unmatched. The CDR3 contains 13 residues. Germline V gene lookup returns CDR1 MNHEY and CDR2 SMNVEV (reference sequence). Authors' methods: Scientists estimated how many nucleated cells there were by amplifying reference gene primers. The data were produced by immunoSEQ multiplex PCR, yet TCRdb's version contains in-frame clones alone and is incomplete. V and J calls plus clone size are reproduced from that table; the DNA served to infer D and trimming. The sample holds some 79,000 clones, around 89% seen once. The chain joins TRBV27 to TRBJ1-1; 7 nucleotides match TRBD1. The origin of this receptor is a man aged 70 or older with active or convalescent COVID-19. Material for sequencing was peripheral blood. The CDR3 region has the DNA TGTGCCAGCAGGGTTACAGGGGAAACTGAAGCTTTCTTT. Its protein product is CASRVTGETEAFF.